The present TCR beta chain was sequenced within a study of naive and memory T cell subsets. This clonotype was recorded at least ten times. Its antigen is unknown. Study-level points and caveats: The power law exponent of TCR abundance differed between naive and memory cells. No ground truth validated the naive and memory repertoire findings.

Two oligonucleotides, mixed equimolar, formed the beta constant-region primer covering TRBC1 and TRBC2. Four rounds of PCR amplified the ligated cDNA using nested alpha and beta constant-region primers plus SP2. TCRdb re-called the UMI-ligation and nested PCR reads through MiXCR, storing one row per CDR3 protein. The data show approximately 21,000 distinct CDR3 sequences, 9.5% to 11% seen once. Sequencing used central memory CD8+ T cells from blood. This sequence originates from a human donor in good health.

DNA of the CDR3: TGTGCCAGCAGTTACACATCAGACTCTGGAAACACCATATATTTT. Protein: CASSYTSDSGNTIYF. The rearrangement uses TRBV6-6 and TRBJ1-3, with D hard to call. Germline CDR1 reads MNHNY; CDR2 reads SVGAGI (reference sequence). Trimming took off 2 bases at V and 0 bases at J, with 8 bases between the two ends. The CDR3 length is 15 residues.